The clone carrying this TCR beta chain was observed a handful of times. The antigen remains unidentified. These data originate in a study of T cell repertoires in cytomegalovirus infection. Study results and limitations: The cumulative frequency of public TCR beta families identified carriers of CMV plus the relevant HLA. Across the ex vivo response, the dominant clonotypes were HLA-C-restricted CMV-specific TCR beta clonotypes.

The CDR3 spans 13 residues. V dropped 8 bases and J dropped 5 bases, with 13 bases sitting between them. Germline V gives CDR1 MNHEY, CDR2 SVGEGT. TCRdb re-called the reads through MiXCR, storing one row per CDR3 protein. This sample yields about 490,000 distinct CDR3 sequences, of which more than 25% are seen a single time; over 10% belongs to the top ten. This clonotype originated in a human donor in good health (CMV status not recorded). Some clones in this sample may be carry-over from other donors' samples. What was sequenced was PBMCs. The V and J genes are TRBV6-2 or TRBV6-3 and TRBJ2-1, with TRBD1 as a possible D gene (6 bases). CDR3 sequence reads: CASGKYRDNEQFF. Here the CDR3 DNA reads TGTGCCAGCGGAAAATACAGGGACAATGAGCAGTTCTTC.